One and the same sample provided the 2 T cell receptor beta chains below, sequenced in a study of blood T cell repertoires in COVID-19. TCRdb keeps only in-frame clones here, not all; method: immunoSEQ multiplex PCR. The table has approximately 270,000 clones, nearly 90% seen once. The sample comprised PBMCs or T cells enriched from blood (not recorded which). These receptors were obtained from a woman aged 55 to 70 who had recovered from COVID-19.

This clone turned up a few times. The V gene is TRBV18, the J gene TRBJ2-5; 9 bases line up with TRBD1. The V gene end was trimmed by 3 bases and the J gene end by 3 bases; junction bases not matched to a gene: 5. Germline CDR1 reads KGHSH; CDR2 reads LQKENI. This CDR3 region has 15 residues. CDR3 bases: TGTGCCAGCTCACCGGCGACAGGGGGGGAAGAGACCCAGTACTTC. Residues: CASSPATGGEETQYF. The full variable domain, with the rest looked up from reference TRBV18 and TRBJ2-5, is NAGVMQNPRHLVRRRGQEARLRCSPMKGHSHVYWYRQLPEEGLKFMVYLQKENIIDESGMPKERFSAEFPKEGPSILRIQQVVRGDSAAYFCASSPATGGEETQYFGPGTRLLVL.

The CDR3 sequence is CASSWGRRGQAFF. In DNA form, the CDR3 reads TGTGCCAGTAGTTGGGGCCGGCGGGGACAAGCTTTCTTT. The chain links TRBV19 to TRBJ1-1; weak D call: TRBD1 (5 bases). Per the germline V gene, CDR1 is LNHDA and CDR2 is SQIVND (reference sequence). Trimming took 5 bases from V and 9 from J, leaving 16 bases between them. The CDR3 runs to 13 residues.